What follows describes a single T cell receptor (beta chain). This entry comes from a study of blood T cell repertoires in COVID-19. Study-wide background: The United States, Italy and Spain supplied acute and convalescent COVID-19 samples.

Donors in Cohort 3 who had recovered were those with two negative PCRs, healthcare professional clearance, or resolution of their symptoms. The germline gives CDR1 MNHEY, CDR2 SVGAGI. This CDR3 spans 13 amino acids. The J segment lost 4 bases and the V segment lost 2 bases, leaving 1 base of the junction unmatched. Source study methods: How many nucleated cells were present was estimated from reference gene primer amplification. Here immunoSEQ multiplex PCR was the method, and the copy in TCRdb shows in-frame clones only, minus some. The V and J calls and clone size come from that table; D and trimming were worked out from the DNA. The sample carries 400,000 to 500,000 clones, more than 75% recorded once.

The clonotype comes from a woman between 40 and 50 years old who had recovered from COVID-19. What was sequenced was PBMCs or T cells enriched from blood (not recorded which). The rearrangement links TRBV6-5 to TRBJ2-5; 7 bases are a match to TRBD1. The CDR3 DNA reads TGTGCCAGCAGTTACAGGGGGCGAGAGACCCAGTACTTC. It encodes CASSYRGRETQYF.